This T cell receptor (beta chain) is from a study of T cells in Graves' hyperthyroidism and ophthalmopathy. Study at large: Peripheral blood was acquired at first diagnosis, ahead of any therapy whatsoever. General observations from the study: The majority of expanded thyroid clonotypes above 0.001 also appeared in blood.

Ophthalmopathy patients had Clinical Activity Score at least 3, NOSPECS grade at least 4, duration under 3 months. Note on this clonotype: Its antigen is undetermined.

From RNA transcripts, TCR beta CDR3 regions were amplified. The HTBI set primed first-round TCR CDR3 RT-PCR. TCRdb passed the multiplex PCR reads through MiXCR, listing each CDR3 protein once. The table shows a few hundred thousand distinct CDR3 sequences, with less than 25% occurring only once. Sequences were obtained from blood. This receptor was obtained from a woman in her seventies with Graves' ophthalmopathy.

CDR3 DNA sequence: TGTGCCAGCAGCGCAGCGGACAGTCCCCGAGGCTACACCTTC. Its protein is CASSAADSPRGYTF. The chain uses TRBV9 and TRBJ1-2; D might be TRBD1 (6 bases). The CDR3 totals 14 residues. Germline V gene lookup returns CDR1 SGDLS and CDR2 YYNGEE. V lost 3 bases and J 8 bases, leaving 17 bases between the germline ends.